These T cell receptor beta chains were read from a single sample in a study of metastatic and nonmetastatic thyroid tumors. TCRdb recomputed clones from the PCR reads via MiXCR. This table has around 22,000 clones, roughly 23% appearing once. The sequenced sample was blood. These TCRs come from a female donor with papillary thyroid cancer or a benign thyroid nodule (not recorded which). Some clones in this sample may be carry-over from other donors' samples. CDR3s include the opening cysteine and the closing phenylalanine or tryptophan. A D gene is named only where the DNA matches it firmly. Clone size, where shown, is once, few, many, or a class for clones that have expanded.

j_call: TRBJ1-6
clone_size: .
d_call: TRBD1
v_call: TRBV5-6
cdr3_aa: CASSTLQRTGGEGSPLHF
cdr3_nt: TGTGCCAGCAGCACACTCCAGAGGACAGGGGGCGAGGGTTCACCCCTCCACTTT

j_call: TRBJ1-2
clone_size: .
d_call: .
v_call: TRBV20-1
cdr3_aa: CSASQIIQGNGYTF
cdr3_nt: TGCAGTGCCAGCCAGATAATACAGGGAAATGGCTACACCTTC

j_call: TRBJ1-4
clone_size: many
d_call: TRBD1
v_call: TRBV2
cdr3_aa: CASSEDRRNEKLFF
cdr3_nt: TGTGCCAGCAGCGAGGACAGGAGGAATGAAAAACTGTTTTTT

j_call: TRBJ1-3
clone_size: medium-sized
d_call: .
v_call: TRBV6-5
cdr3_aa: CASSYQGSDRGDTIYF
cdr3_nt: TGTGCCAGCAGTTATCAGGGCAGTGACCGGGGAGACACCATATATTTT

j_call: TRBJ1-6
clone_size: many
d_call: TRBD1
v_call: TRBV12-3/TRBV12-4
cdr3_aa: CASRRDSSYNSPLHF
cdr3_nt: TGTGCCAGCAGGCGGGACAGCTCCTATAATTCACCCCTCCACTTT

j_call: TRBJ1-4
clone_size: many
d_call: .
v_call: TRBV19
cdr3_aa: CASASGYGEKLFF
cdr3_nt: TGTGCCAGTGCATCGGGCTATGGAGAAAAACTGTTTTTT

j_call: TRBJ1-4
clone_size: .
d_call: .
v_call: TRBV5-1
cdr3_aa: CATSWEDSRRGEKLFF
cdr3_nt: TGCGCAACCAGCTGGGAGGACAGCCGGAGAGGTGAAAAACTGTTTTTT

j_call: TRBJ2-7
clone_size: medium-sized
d_call: .
v_call: TRBV28
cdr3_aa: CATRERGYEQYF
cdr3_nt: TGTGCCACCCGTGAGAGGGGCTACGAGCAGTACTTC

j_call: TRBJ2-5
clone_size: many
d_call: .
v_call: TRBV20-1
cdr3_aa: CSARAGDLSETQYF
cdr3_nt: TGCAGTGCTAGAGCCGGGGACCTTTCAGAGACCCAGTACTTC

j_call: TRBJ2-5
clone_size: many
d_call: TRBD2
v_call: TRBV20-1
cdr3_aa: CSASGQGGVETQYF
cdr3_nt: TGCAGTGCTAGCGGGCAGGGAGGGGTAGAGACCCAGTACTTC